This T cell receptor (beta chain) was found in a study of blood T cell repertoires in COVID-19. Study information: Material from acute and convalescent COVID-19 was sourced from the United States, Italy and Spain. T cells, B-cell-depleted T cells, or PBMCs provided the cDNA or gDNA that served as material.

Grouping used clinical history reported by participants in a survey and questionnaire. In the authors' workflow: From reference gene primer amplification, estimates of nucleated cell counts were derived. Produced via immunoSEQ multiplex PCR; TCRdb's table is partial and in-frame only. Clone size and V and J calls were adopted from that table, with D and trimming inferred from the DNA. The sample holds 250,000 or so clones; 70% to 90% are singletons and the top ten take about 1.5%. The V gene lost 5 bases and the J gene lost 3 bases, with 17 bases spanning the gap. The CDR3 length is 16 residues. Per the germline V gene, CDR1 is SGHVS and CDR2 is FQNEAQ. This clone was picked up one time.

This clonotype was sampled from a woman aged 45-60 years who had recovered from COVID-19. The chain combines TRBV7-8 with TRBJ1-5; D is perhaps TRBD1 (6 bases). Material: PBMCs or T cells enriched from blood (not recorded which). This CDR3 is CASSINTGQTNQPQHF. The CDR3 DNA sequence: TGTGCCAGCAGCATCAATACCGGACAGACCAATCAGCCCCAGCATTTT.